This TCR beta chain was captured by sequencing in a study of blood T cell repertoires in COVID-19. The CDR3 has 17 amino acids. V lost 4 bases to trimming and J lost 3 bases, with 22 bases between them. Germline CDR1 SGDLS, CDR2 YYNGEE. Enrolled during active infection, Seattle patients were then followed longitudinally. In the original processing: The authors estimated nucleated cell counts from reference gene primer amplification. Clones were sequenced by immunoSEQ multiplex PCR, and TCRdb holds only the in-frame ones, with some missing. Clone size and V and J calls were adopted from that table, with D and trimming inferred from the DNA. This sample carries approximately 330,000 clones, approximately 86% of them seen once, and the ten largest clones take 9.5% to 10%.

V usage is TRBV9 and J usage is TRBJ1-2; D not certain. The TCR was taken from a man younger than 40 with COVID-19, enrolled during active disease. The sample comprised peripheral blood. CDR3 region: CASSSLPPRLKDYGYTF. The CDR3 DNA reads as TGTGCCAGCAGCTCCCTTCCCCCGCGGCTAAAGGACTATGGCTACACCTTC.